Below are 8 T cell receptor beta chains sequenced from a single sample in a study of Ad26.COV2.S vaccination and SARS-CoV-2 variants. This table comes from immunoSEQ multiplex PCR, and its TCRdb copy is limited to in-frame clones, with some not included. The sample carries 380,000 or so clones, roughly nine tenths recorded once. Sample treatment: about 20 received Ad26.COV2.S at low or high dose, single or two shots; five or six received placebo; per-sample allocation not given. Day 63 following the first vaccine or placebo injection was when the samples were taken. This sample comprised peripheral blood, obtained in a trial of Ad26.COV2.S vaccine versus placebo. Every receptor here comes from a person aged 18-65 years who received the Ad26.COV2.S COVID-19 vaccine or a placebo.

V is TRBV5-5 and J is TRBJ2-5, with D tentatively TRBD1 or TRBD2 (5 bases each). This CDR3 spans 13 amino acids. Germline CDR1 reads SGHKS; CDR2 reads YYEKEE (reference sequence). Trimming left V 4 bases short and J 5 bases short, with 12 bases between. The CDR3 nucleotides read TGTGCCAGCAGCAAGGGACCAGGGGAGACCCAGTACTTC. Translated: CASSKGPGETQYF.

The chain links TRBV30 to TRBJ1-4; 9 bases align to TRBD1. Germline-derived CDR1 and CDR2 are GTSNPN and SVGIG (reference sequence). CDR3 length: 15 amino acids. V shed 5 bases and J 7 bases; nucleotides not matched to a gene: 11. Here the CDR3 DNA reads TGTGCCTGGGGAACCGGGACAGGGTTGGGTGAAAAACTGTTTTTT. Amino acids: CAWGTGTGLGEKLFF.

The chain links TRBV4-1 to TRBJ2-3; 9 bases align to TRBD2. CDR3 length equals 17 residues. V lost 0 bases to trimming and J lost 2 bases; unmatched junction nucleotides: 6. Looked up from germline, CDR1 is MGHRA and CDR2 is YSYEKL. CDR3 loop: CASSQDPSGAYTDTQYF. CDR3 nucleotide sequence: TGCGCCAGCAGCCAAGATCCTAGCGGGGCTTACACAGATACGCAGTATTTT.

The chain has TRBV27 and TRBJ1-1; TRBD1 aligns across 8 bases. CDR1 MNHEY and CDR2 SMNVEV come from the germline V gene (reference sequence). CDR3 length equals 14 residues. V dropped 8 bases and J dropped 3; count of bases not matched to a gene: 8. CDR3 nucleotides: TGTGCCAGCTCCTCCAGGGGGCTTTACACTGAAGCTTTCTTT. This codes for CASSSRGLYTEAFF.

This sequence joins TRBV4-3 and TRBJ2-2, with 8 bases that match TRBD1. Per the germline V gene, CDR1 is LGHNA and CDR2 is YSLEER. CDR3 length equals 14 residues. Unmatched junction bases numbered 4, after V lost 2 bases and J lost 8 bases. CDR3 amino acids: CASSQSGQGGELFF. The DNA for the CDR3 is TGCGCCAGCAGCCAATCAGGACAGGGAGGGGAGCTGTTTTTT.

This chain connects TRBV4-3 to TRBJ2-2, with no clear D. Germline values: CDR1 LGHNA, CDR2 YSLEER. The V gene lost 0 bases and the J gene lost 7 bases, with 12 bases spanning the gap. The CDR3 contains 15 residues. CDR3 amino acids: CASSQEFSDHGELFF. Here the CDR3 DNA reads TGCGCCAGCAGCCAAGAATTTTCAGACCACGGGGAGCTGTTTTTT.

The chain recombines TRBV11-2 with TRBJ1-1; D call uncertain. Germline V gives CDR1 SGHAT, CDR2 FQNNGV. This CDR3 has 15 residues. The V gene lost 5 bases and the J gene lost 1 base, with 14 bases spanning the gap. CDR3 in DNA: TGTGCCAGCAGCGCTCGGCCCTATGCGAACACTGAAGCTTTCTTT. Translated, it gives CASSARPYANTEAFF.

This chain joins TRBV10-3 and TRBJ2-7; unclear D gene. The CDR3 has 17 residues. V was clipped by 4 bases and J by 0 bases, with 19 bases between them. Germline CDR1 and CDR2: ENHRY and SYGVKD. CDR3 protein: CAISGSSPAASSYEQYF. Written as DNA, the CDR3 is TGTGCCATCAGTGGTTCTTCTCCGGCCGCCAGCTCCTACGAGCAGTACTTC.